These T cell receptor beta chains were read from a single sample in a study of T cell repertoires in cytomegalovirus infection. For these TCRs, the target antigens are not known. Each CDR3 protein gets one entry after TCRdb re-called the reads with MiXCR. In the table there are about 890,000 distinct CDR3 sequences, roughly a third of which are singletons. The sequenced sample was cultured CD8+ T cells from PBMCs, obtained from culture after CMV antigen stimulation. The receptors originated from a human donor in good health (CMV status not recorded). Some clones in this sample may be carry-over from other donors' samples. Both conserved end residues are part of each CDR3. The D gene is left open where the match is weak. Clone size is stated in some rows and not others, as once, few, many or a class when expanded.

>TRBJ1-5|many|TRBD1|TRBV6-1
CASSLQGASNQPQHF
TGTGCCAGCAGCCTACAGGGGGCAAGCAATCAGCCCCAGCATTTT
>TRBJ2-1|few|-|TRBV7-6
CASSVGSYSSYNEQFF
TGTGCCAGCAGCGTCGGGTCTTACTCCTCCTACAATGAGCAGTTCTTC
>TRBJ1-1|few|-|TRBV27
CASSLIGGLGNTEAFF
TGTGCCAGCAGTTTAATTGGGGGCCTAGGGAACACTGAAGCTTTCTTT
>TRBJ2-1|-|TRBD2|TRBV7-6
CAGGRVGTNNYNEQFF
TGTGCCGGTGGTCGGGTCGGGACTAACAATTACAATGAGCAGTTCTTC
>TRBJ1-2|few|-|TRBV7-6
CASSSGLGYGYTF
TGTGCCAGCAGCTCAGGGTTGGGCTATGGCTACACCTTC
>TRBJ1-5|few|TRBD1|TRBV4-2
CASSPRWDRGQEPQHF
TGTGCCAGCAGCCCAAGATGGGACAGGGGTCAGGAGCCCCAGCATTTT
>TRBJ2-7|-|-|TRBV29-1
CSVELASYEQYF
TGCAGCGTTGAACTGGCCTCATACGAGCAGTACTTC
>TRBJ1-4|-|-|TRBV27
CASSFSGFGEYSNEELFF
TGTGCCAGCAGTTTCTCGGGGTTTGGGGAATACAGTAATGAAGAACTGTTTTTT
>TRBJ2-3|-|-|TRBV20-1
CSARDLYSSTDTQYF
TGCAGTGCTAGAGATCTCTACAGTTCCACAGATACGCAGTATTTT
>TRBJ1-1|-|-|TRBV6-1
CASSRIPGDEAFF
TGTGCCAGCAGTAGAATACCAGGTGATGAAGCTTTCTTT
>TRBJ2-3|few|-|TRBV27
CASIGTDTQYF
TGTGCCAGTATCGGCACAGATACGCAGTATTTT
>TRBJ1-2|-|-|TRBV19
CASSIDGTTANYGYTF
TGTGCCAGTAGTATAGATGGGACAACAGCTAACTATGGCTACACCTTC
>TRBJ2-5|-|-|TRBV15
CATSRDFIGESGETQYF
TGTGCCACCAGCAGAGATTTTATAGGCGAGTCCGGGGAGACCCAGTACTTC
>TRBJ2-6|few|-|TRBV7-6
CASSPPEGANVLTF
TGTGCCAGCAGCCCCCCCGAGGGGGCCAACGTCCTGACTTTC
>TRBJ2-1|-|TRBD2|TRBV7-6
CASSLSLAGGSLLNEQFF
TGTGCCAGCAGCTTATCGCTAGCGGGGGGCAGCTTATTAAATGAGCAGTTCTTC
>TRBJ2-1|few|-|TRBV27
CASSLSGTGAYNEQFF
TGTGCCAGCAGTTTATCTGGGACGGGAGCCTACAATGAGCAGTTCTTC
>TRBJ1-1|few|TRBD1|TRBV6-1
CASSEEGWTGRGTEAFF
TGTGCCAGCAGTGAAGAGGGTTGGACAGGGCGTGGGACTGAAGCTTTCTTT
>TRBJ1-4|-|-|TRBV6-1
CASTSFRTNEKLFF
TGTGCCAGCACCTCCTTCAGAACTAATGAAAAACTGTTTTTT
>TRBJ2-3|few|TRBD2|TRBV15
CATSRDPASGDTDTQYF
TGTGCCACCAGCAGAGATCCGGCTAGCGGGGACACAGATACGCAGTATTTT
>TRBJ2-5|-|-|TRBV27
CASSWSGVGTQYF
TGTGCCAGCAGTTGGTCAGGAGTTGGGACCCAGTACTTC
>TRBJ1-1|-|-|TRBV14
CASSPHGIGRGEAFF
TGTGCCAGCAGCCCCCATGGGATAGGCAGAGGGGAAGCTTTCTTT